This TCR beta chain derives from a study of OX40 agonist ivuxolimab in advanced cancers. Findings of the study overall: Compared with CD4+, CD8+ T cells on average had more expanded clones.

In the case of this clone: Its antigen is still unknown.

The method was immunoSEQ multiplex PCR; TCRdb's version includes in-frame clones alone and lacks a portion of them. Seen here are roughly 92,000 clones, 92% observed once, and the top ten hold more than 3%. CDR1 and CDR2 (germline): SGHVS, FNYEAQ. V shed 1 base and J shed 7 bases, with 11 bases lying between them. CDR3 length: 14 residues. Sequenced material: CD4+ or CD8+ T cells sorted from blood, taken in a trial of the OX40 agonist ivuxolimab. The V gene is TRBV7-6, the J gene TRBJ1-5; possibly TRBD1 for D (5 bases). The clonotype was recovered from an adult with an advanced solid tumor such as melanoma, head and neck, liver or kidney cancer. DNA of the CDR3: TGTGCCAGCAGCTTAGGATGGGGGGAACAGCCCCAGCATTTT. Translated, it gives CASSLGWGEQPQHF.